The source of this T cell receptor beta chain is a study of T cell repertoires in cytomegalovirus infection. As for the study in general: Newly reported HLA-C-restricted and thoroughly characterized HLA-B-restricted CMV epitopes were employed. Public TCR beta signatures were indicative of both CMV infection and a matching HLA type.

TCRdb re-derived calls from the reads in MiXCR, one entry per CDR3 protein. Among approximately 730,000 distinct CDR3 sequences listed, almost 30% were seen once. Study-wide points: HLA-C-restricted, CMV-specific TCR beta clonotypes were dominant ex vivo. The study identified carriers of CMV plus the relevant HLA from cumulative public TCR beta family frequency.

This clonotype has just a few counts. Antigen: not known. V was clipped by 0 bases and J by 8 bases; unmatched bases: 8. CDR1 SGHVS and CDR2 FNYEAQ come from the germline V gene. This CDR3 region has 16 residues. This clonotype was sampled from a human donor in good health (CMV status not recorded). Some clones in this sample may be carry-over from other donors' samples. The chain recombines TRBV7-6 with TRBJ2-1; TRBD2 matches at 9 bases. This sample comprised cultured CD8+ T cells from PBMCs, obtained from culture after CMV antigen stimulation. CDR3 in DNA: TGTGCCAGCAGCTTAGCGTGGAGGGCGGGGGGGGATGAGCAGTTCTTC. This encodes CASSLAWRAGGDEQFF.